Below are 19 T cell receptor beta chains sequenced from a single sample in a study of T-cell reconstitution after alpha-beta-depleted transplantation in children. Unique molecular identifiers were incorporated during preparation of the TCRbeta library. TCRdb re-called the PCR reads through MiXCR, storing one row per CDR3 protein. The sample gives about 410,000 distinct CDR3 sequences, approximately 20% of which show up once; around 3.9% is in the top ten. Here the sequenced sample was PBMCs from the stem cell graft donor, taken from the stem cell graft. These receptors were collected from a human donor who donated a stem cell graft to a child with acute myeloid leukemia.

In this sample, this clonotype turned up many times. This chain's CDR3 is CASSEAGGPREQYF. The CDR3 coding sequence is TGTGCCAGCAGTGAAGCGGGAGGGCCGCGTGAGCAGTACTTC. V gene TRBV25-1 combines with J gene TRBJ2-7; 9 nucleotides line up with TRBD2. This CDR3 region has 14 residues. V lost 2 bases and J lost 7; bases outside the gene matches: 6. CDR1 and CDR2 (germline): MGHDK, SYGVNS.

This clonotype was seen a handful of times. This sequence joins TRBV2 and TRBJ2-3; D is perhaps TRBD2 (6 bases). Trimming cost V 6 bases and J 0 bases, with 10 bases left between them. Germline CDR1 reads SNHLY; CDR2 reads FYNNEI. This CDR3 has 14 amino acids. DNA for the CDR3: TGTGCCAGCAGAGTAGCGGCTAGCACAGATACGCAGTATTTT. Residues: CASRVAASTDTQYF.

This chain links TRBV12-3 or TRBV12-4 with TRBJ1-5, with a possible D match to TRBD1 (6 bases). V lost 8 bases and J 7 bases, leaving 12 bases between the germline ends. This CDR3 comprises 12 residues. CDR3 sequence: CASRGAEQPQHF. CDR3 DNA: TGTGCCAGCCGGGGGGCGGAACAGCCCCAGCATTTT.

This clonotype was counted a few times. The CDR3 reads CASSGDRVPYNEQFF. As DNA, the CDR3 is TGTGCCAGCAGCGGCGACAGGGTCCCCTACAATGAGCAGTTCTTC. The chain combines TRBV7-8 with TRBJ2-1; TRBD1 matches 7 bases. V lost 5 bases, J lost 2 bases, and 6 bases stayed unmatched. Per the germline V gene, CDR1 is SGHVS and CDR2 is FQNEAQ. The length of the CDR3 is 15 residues.

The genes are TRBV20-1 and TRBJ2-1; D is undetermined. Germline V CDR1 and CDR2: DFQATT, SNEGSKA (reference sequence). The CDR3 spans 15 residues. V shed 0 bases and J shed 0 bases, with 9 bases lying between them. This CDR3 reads CSARDLKVSYNEQFF. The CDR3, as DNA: TGCAGTGCTAGAGATCTAAAGGTCTCCTACAATGAGCAGTTCTTC.

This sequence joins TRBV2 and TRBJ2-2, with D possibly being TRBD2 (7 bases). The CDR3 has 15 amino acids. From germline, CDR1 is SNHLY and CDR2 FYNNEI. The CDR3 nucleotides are TGTGCTGGAGAGGGGGGAGGGGAGAAAGCCGGGGAGCTGTTTTTT. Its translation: CAGEGGGEKAGELFF.

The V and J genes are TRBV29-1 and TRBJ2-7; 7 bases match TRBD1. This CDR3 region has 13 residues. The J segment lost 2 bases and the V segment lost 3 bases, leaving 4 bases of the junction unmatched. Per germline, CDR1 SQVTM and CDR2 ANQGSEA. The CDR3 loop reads CSVETGTTYEQYF. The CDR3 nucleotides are TGCAGCGTTGAGACAGGGACAACCTACGAGCAGTACTTC.

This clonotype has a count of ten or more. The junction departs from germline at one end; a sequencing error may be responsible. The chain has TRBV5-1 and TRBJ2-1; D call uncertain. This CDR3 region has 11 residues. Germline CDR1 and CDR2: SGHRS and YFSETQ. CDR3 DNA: TGTGCCAGCAGCCGTGACAATGAGCAGTTCTTC. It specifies CASSRDNEQFF. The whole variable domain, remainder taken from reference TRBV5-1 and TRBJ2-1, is KAGVTQTPRYLIKTRGQQVTLSCSPISGHRSVSWYQQTPGQGLQFLFEYFSETQRNKGNFPGRFSGRQFSNSRSEMNVSTLELGDSALYLCASSRDNEQFFGPGTRLTVL.

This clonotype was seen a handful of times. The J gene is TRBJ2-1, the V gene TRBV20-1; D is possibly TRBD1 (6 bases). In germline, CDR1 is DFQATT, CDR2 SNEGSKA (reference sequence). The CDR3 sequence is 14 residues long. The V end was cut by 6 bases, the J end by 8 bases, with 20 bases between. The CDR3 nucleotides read TGCAGTGCCCCGATGGGCAGGGGTTGGGATGAGCAGTTCTTC. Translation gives CSAPMGRGWDEQFF.

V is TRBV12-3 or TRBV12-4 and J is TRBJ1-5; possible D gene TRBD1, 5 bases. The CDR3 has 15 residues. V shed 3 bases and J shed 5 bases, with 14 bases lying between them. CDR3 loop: CASSFRRLRDQPQHF. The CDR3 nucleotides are TGTGCCAGCAGTTTCCGAAGGCTCAGGGATCAGCCCCAGCATTTT.

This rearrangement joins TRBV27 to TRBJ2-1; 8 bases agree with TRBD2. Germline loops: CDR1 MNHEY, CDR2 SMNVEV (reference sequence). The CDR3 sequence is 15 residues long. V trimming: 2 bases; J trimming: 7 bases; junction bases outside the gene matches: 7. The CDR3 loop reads CASSLDGRAGNEQFF. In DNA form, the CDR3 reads TGTGCCAGCAGTTTAGACGGGAGGGCAGGGAATGAGCAGTTCTTC.

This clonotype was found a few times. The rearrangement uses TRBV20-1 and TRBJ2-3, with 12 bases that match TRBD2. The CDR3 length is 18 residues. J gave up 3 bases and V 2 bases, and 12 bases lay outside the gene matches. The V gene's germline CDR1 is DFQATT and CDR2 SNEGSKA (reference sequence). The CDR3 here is CSARPPGELAGGTDTQYF. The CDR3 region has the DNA TGCAGTGCTAGACCCCCAGGGGAACTAGCGGGAGGTACAGATACGCAGTATTTT.

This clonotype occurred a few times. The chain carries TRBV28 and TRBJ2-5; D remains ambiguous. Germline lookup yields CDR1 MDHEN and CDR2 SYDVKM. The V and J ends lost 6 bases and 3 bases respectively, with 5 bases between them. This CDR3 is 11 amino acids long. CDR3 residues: CASSKEETQYF. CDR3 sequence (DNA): TGTGCCAGCAGCAAAGAAGAGACCCAGTACTTC.

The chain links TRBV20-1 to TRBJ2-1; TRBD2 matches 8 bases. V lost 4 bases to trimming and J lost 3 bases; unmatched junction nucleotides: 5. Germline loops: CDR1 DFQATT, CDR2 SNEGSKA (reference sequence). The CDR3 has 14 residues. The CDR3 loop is CSAKPGLVYNEQFF. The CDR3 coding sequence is TGCAGTGCTAAGCCGGGACTAGTCTACAATGAGCAGTTCTTC.

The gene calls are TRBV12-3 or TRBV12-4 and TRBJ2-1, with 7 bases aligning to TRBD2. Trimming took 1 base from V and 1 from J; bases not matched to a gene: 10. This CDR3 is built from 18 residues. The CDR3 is CASSLGLAGAGSYNEQFF. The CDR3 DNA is TGTGCCAGCAGTTTAGGTCTGGCGGGAGCGGGGTCCTACAATGAGCAGTTCTTC.

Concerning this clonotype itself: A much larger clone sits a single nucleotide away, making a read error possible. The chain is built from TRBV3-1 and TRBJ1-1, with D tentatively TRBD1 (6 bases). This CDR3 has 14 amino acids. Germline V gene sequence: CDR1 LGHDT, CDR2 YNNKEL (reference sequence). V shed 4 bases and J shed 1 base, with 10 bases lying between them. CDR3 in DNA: TGTGCCAGCAGCCGGAAGGACAGGAACACTGAAGCTTTCTTT. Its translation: CASSRKDRNTEAFF.

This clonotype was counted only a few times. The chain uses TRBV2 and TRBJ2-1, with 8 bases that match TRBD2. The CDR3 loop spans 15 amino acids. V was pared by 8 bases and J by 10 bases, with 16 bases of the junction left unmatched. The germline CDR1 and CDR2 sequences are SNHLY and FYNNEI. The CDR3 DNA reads TGTGCCAGCTTCCAGGACCGGGCTAGCGGGCTGGAGCAGTTCTTC. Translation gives CASFQDRASGLEQFF. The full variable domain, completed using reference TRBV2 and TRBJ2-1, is EPEVTQTPSHQVTQMGQEVILRCVPISNHLYFYWYRQILGQKVEFLVSFYNNEISEKSEIFDDQFSVERPDGSNFTLKIRSTKLEDSAMYFCASFQDRASGLEQFFGPGTRLTVL.

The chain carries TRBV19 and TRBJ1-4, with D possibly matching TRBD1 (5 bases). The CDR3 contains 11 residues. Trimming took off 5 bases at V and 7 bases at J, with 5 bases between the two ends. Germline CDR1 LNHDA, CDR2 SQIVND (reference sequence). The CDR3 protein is CASSDSEKLFF. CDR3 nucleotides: TGTGCCAGTAGTGACAGTGAAAAACTGTTTTTT.

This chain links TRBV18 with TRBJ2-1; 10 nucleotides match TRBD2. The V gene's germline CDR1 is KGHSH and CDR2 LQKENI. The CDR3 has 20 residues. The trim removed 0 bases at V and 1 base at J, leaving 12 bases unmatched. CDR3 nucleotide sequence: TGTGCCAGCTCACCACCCCTAGCGGGAGAGAACCCCCAGTCCTACAATGAGCAGTTCTTC. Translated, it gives CASSPPLAGENPQSYNEQFF.